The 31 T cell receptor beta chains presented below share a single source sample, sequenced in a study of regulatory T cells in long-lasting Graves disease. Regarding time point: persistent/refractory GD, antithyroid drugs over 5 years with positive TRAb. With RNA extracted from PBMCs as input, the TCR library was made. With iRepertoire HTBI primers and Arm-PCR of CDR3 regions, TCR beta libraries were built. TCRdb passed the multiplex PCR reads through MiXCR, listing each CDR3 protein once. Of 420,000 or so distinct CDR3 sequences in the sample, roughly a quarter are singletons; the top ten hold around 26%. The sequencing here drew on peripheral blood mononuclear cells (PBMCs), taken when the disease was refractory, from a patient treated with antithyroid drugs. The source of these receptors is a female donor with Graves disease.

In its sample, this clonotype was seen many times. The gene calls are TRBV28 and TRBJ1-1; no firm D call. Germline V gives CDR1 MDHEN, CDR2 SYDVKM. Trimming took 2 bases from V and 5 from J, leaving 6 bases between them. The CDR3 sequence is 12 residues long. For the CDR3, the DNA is TGTGCCAGCAGTTTACTGGTGACTGAAGCTTTCTTT. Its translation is CASSLLVTEAFF.

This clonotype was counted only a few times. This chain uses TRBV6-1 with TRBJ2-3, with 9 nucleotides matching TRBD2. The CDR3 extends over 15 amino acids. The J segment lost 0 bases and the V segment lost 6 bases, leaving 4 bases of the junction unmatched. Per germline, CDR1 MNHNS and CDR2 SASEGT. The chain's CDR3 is CASSAGLASTDTQYF. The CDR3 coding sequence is TGTGCCAGCAGCGCCGGACTAGCGAGCACAGATACGCAGTATTTT.

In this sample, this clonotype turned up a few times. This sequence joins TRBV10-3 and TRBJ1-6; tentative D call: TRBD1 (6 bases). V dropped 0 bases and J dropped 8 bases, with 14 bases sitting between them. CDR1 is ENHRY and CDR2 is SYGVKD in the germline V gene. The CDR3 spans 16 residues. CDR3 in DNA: TGTGCCATCAGTGAGTCGACCAGGGGAAGTCATTCACCCCTCCACTTT. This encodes CAISESTRGSHSPLHF.

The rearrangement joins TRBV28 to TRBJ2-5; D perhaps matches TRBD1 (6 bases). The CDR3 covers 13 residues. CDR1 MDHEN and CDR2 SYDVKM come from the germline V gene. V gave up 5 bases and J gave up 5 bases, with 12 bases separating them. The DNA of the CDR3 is TGTGCCAGCAGTCCACAGGGCTGGGAGACCCAGTACTTC. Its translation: CASSPQGWETQYF.

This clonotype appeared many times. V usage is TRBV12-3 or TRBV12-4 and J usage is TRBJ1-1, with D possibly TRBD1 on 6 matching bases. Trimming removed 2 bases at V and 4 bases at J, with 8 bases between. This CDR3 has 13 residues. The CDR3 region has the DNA TGTGCCAGCAGTTTAACAGGGCTCACTGAAGCTTTCTTT. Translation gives CASSLTGLTEAFF.

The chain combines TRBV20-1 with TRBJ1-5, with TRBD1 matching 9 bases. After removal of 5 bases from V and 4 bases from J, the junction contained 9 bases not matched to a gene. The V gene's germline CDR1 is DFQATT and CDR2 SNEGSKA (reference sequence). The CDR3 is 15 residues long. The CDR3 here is CSAPTGGAGNQPQHF. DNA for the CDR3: TGCAGTGCTCCTACAGGGGGCGCCGGGAATCAGCCCCAGCATTTT.

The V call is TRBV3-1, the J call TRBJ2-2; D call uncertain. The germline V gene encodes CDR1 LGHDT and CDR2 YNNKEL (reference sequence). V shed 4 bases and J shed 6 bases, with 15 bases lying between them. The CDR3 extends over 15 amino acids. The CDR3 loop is CASSPTRIIPGELFF. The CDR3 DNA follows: TGTGCCAGCAGCCCGACCCGAATAATCCCCGGGGAGCTGTTTTTT. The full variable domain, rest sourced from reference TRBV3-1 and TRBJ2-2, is DTAVSQTPKYLVTQMGNDKSIKCEQNLGHDTMYWYKQDSKKFLKIMFSYNNKELIINETVPNRFSPKSPDKAHLNLHINSLELGDSAVYFCASSPTRIIPGELFFGEGSRLTVL.

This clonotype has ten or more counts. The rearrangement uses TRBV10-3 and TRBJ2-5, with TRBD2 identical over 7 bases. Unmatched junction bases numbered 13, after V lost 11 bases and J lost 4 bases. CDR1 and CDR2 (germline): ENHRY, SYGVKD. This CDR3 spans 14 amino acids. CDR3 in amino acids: CAARGAGVGETQYF. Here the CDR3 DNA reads TGTGCCGCCAGAGGGGCGGGAGTAGGAGAGACCCAGTACTTC.

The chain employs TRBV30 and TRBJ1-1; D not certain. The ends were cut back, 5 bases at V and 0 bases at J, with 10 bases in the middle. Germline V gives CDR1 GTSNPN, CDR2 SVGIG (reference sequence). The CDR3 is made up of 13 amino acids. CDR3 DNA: TGTGCCTGGGGAGTGGGCGTGAACACTGAAGCTTTCTTT. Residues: CAWGVGVNTEAFF.

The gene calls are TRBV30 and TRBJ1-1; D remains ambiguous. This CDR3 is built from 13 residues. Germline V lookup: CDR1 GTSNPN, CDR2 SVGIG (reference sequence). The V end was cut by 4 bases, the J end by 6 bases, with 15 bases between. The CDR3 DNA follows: TGTGCCTGGAATCCTCCCAGTGGCCCTGAAGCTTTCTTT. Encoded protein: CAWNPPSGPEAFF.

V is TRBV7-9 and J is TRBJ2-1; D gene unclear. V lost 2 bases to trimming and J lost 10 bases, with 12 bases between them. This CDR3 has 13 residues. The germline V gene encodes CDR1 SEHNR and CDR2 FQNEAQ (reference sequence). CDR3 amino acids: CASSLKPIDEQFF. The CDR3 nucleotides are TGTGCCAGCAGCTTAAAGCCGATCGACGAGCAGTTCTTC.

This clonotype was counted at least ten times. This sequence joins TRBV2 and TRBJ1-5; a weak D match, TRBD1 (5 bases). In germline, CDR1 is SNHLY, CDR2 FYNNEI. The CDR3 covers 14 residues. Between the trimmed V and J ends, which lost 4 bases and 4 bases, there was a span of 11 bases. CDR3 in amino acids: CASSGQKGNQPQHF. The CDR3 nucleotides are TGTGCCAGCAGTGGACAAAAGGGGAATCAGCCCCAGCATTTT.

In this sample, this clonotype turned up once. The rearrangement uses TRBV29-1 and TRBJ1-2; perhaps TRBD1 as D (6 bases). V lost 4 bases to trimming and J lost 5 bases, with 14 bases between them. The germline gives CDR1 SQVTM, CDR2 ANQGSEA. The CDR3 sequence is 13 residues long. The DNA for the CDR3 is TGCAGCGTTGGGGAGGGGGTTCGGTATGGCTACACCTTC. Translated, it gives CSVGEGVRYGYTF.

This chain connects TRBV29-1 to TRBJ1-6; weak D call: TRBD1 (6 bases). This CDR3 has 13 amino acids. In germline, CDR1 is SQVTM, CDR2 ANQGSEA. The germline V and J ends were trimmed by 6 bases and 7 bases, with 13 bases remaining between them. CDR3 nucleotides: TGCAGCGTAACGACAGGATTAAATTCACCCCTCCACTTT. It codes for CSVTTGLNSPLHF.

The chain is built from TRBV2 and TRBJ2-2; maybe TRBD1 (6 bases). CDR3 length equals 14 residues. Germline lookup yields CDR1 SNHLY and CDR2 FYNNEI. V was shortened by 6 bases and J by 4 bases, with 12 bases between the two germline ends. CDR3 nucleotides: TGTGCCAGCAGGCCCCAGGGGCGCACCGGGGAGCTGTTTTTT. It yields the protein CASRPQGRTGELFF.

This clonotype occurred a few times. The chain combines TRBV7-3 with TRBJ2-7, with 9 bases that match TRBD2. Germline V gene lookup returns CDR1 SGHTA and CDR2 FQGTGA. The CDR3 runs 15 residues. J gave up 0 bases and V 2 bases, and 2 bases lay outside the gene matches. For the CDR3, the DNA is TGTGCCAGCAGCTTACGTAGCGGGAGCTCCTACGAGCAGTACTTC. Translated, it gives CASSLRSGSSYEQYF.

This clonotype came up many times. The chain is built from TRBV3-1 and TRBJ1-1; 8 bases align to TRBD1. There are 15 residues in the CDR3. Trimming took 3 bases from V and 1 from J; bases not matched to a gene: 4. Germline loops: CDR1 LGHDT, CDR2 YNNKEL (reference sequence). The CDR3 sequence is CASSHRTGRNTEAFF. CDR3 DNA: TGTGCCAGCAGCCACCGGACAGGGCGGAACACTGAAGCTTTCTTT.

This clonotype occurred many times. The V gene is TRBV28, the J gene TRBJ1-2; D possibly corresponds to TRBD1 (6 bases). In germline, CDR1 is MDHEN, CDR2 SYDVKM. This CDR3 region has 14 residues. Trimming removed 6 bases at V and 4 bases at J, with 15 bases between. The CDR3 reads CASSEQGIAYGYTF. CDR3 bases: TGTGCCAGCAGCGAACAGGGTATAGCCTATGGCTACACCTTC.

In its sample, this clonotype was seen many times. CDR3 amino acids: CASRRRTSGSRTGELFF. The CDR3 nucleotides are TGTGCCAGCAGACGACGGACTAGCGGAAGTAGGACCGGGGAGCTGTTTTTT. V is TRBV28 and J is TRBJ2-2, with 10 bases identical to TRBD2. The CDR3 sequence is 17 residues long. The V segment lost 6 bases and the J segment 5 bases; nucleotides outside the gene matches: 12. Germline CDR1 and CDR2: MDHEN and SYDVKM.

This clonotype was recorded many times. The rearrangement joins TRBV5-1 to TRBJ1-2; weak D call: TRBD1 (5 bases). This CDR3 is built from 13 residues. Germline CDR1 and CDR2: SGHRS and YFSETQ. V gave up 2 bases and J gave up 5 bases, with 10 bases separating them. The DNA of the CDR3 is TGCGCCAGCAGCTTTGACAGACCTTATGGCTACACCTTC. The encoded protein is CASSFDRPYGYTF. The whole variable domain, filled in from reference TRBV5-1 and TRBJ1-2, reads KAGVTQTPRYLIKTRGQQVTLSCSPISGHRSVSWYQQTPGQGLQFLFEYFSETQRNKGNFPGRFSGRQFSNSRSEMNVSTLELGDSALYLCASSFDRPYGYTFGSGTRLTVV.

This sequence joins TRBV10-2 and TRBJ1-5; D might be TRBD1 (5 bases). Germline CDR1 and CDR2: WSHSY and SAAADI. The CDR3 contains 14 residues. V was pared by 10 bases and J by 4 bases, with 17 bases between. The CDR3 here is CATRVGGGNQPQHF. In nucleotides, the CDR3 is TGCGCCACCAGGGTTGGGGGGGGAAATCAGCCCCAGCATTTT.

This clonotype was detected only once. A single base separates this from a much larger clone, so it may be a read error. CDR3 bases: TGTGCCAGCAGTGTGTTACGGAGCAAGCAGTACTTC. This codes for CASSVLRSKQYF. The V gene is TRBV2, the J gene TRBJ2-7; D is ambiguous. With 4 bases removed from V and 8 bases from J, the gap between germline ends came to 12 bases. The CDR3 is 12 amino acids. The germline V gene has CDR1 SNHLY and CDR2 FYNNEI.

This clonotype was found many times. The CDR3 DNA reads as TGTGCCAGCAGTGAACTGACAGGGGGCTTCAACGAGCAGTACTTC. Translated, it gives CASSELTGGFNEQYF. The V gene is TRBV2, the J gene TRBJ2-7; TRBD1 agrees at 10 bases. Germline V gives CDR1 SNHLY, CDR2 FYNNEI. This CDR3 has 15 residues. V was clipped by 2 bases and J by 5 bases; unmatched bases: 6.

Here the CDR3 reads CASSFARGGNTEAFF. The CDR3 DNA follows: TGTGCCAGCAGCTTCGCCAGGGGAGGGAACACTGAAGCTTTCTTT. This chain links TRBV7-9 with TRBJ1-1; possible D gene TRBD1, 6 bases. Per germline, CDR1 SEHNR and CDR2 FQNEAQ (reference sequence). Trimming shortened V by 3 bases and J by 1 base, and 12 bases separated the two germline ends. The CDR3 totals 15 residues.

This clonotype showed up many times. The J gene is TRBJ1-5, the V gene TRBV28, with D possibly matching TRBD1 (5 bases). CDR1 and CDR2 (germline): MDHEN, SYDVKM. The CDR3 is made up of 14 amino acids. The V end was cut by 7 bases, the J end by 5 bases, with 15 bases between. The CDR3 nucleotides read TGTGCCAGCATCCCTTGGGGCAGTTATCAGCCCCAGCATTTT. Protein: CASIPWGSYQPQHF.

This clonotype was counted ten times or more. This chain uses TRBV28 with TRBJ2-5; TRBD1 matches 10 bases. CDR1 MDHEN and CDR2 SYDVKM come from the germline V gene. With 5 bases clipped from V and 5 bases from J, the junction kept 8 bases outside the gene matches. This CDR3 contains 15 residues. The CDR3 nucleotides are TGTGCCAGCAGTCTGGGACAGGGGATAAGGGAGACCCAGTACTTC. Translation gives CASSLGQGIRETQYF.

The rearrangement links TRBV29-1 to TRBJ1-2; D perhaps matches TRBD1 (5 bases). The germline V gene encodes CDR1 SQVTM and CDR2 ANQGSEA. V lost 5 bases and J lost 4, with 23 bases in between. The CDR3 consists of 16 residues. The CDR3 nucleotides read TGCAGCGTTTCAAGGGGTGGCCAGGAACCATCCTATGGCTACACCTTC. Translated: CSVSRGGQEPSYGYTF.

This CDR3 reads CASRVTGIGANVLTF. The DNA of the CDR3 is TGTGCCAGCAGGGTAACAGGGATTGGGGCCAACGTCCTGACTTTC. V gene TRBV6-2 or TRBV6-3 combines with J gene TRBJ2-6; tentatively, D is TRBD1 (6 bases). V shed 6 bases and J shed 3 bases, with 12 bases lying between them. Germline lookup yields CDR1 MNHEY and CDR2 SVGEGT. The CDR3 has 15 amino acids.

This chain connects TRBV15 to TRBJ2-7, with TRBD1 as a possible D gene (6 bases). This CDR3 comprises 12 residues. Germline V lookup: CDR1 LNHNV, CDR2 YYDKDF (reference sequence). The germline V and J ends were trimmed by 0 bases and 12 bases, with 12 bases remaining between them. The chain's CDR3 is CATSRDITGRYF. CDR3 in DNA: TGTGCCACCAGCAGAGATATCACAGGGAGGTACTTC.

The CDR3 here is CATSDLGSSGANVLTF. The CDR3 region has the DNA TGTGCCACCAGTGATTTGGGCAGCTCTGGGGCCAACGTCCTGACTTTC. The chain is built from TRBV24-1 and TRBJ2-6; D call uncertain. The CDR3 loop spans 16 amino acids. Germline CDR1 and CDR2: KGHDR and SFDVKD. With 0 bases removed from V and 0 bases from J, the gap between germline ends came to 5 bases.

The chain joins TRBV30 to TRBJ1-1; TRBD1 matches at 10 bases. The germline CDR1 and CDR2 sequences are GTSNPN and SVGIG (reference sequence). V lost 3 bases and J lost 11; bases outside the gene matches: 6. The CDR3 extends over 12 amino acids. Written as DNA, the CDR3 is TGTGCCTGGAGCCCGGGACAGGGGTTGGCTTTCTTT. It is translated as CAWSPGQGLAFF. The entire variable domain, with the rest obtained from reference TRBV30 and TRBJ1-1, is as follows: SQTIHQWPATLVQPVGSPLSLECTVEGTSNPNLYWYRQAAGRGLQLLFYSVGIGQISSEVPQNLSASRPQDRQFILSSKKLLLSDSGFYLCAWSPGQGLAFFGQGTRLTVV.